Listed here are 21 T cell receptor beta chains from one sample, sequenced in a study of T cell responses to AZD1222 COVID-19 vaccine. Libraries were prepared by immunoSEQ multiplex PCR; TCRdb keeps only in-frame clonotypes and omits some of them. The table includes 150,000 to 160,000 clones, around 85% detected once. The sample here was peripheral blood, taken after recovery from COVID-19. The receptor set was obtained from an adult who had recovered from COVID-19.

The chain combines TRBV5-5 with TRBJ2-6, with D tentatively TRBD1 or TRBD2 (5 bases each). This CDR3 comprises 16 residues. Germline V lookup: CDR1 SGHKS, CDR2 YYEKEE (reference sequence). V was trimmed by 2 bases and J by 2 bases, leaving 11 bases between them. The CDR3, as DNA: TGTGCCAGCAGCTTAAATTTGGGGGCTGGGGCCAACGTCCTGACTTTC. Protein: CASSLNLGAGANVLTF.

The sample holds one count of this clone. The rearrangement joins TRBV18 to TRBJ1-3; D is undetermined. Germline loops: CDR1 KGHSH, CDR2 LQKENI. The CDR3 length is 16 residues. Between the trimmed V and J ends, which lost 0 bases and 4 bases, there was a span of 13 bases. CDR3 residues: CASSPPDFPGGNTIYF. CDR3 sequence (DNA): TGTGCCAGCTCACCACCGGACTTCCCGGGGGGAAACACCATATATTTT.

The V gene is TRBV28, the J gene TRBJ2-4; either TRBD1 or TRBD2 may fit D (6 bases each). The germline CDR1 and CDR2 sequences are MDHEN and SYDVKM. Between the trimmed V and J ends, which lost 7 bases and 2 bases, there was a span of 18 bases. The CDR3 consists of 16 residues. CDR3 nucleotides: TGTGCCAGCACCCCATGGGGGGCTTCGACCAAAAACATTCAGTACTTC. It codes for CASTPWGASTKNIQYF.

CDR3 coding DNA: TGTGCCAGCAGCCAAGGGACAGGATCGAATGAAAAACTGTTTTTT. Its translation: CASSQGTGSNEKLFF. This sequence joins TRBV3-1 (or the pseudogene TRBV3-2) and TRBJ1-4; 7 bases agree with TRBD1. The CDR3 is 15 residues long. CDR1 and CDR2 (germline): LGHDT, YNNKEL (reference sequence). Trimming removed 1 base from V and 5 bases from J; junction bases left unmatched: 4.

The chain carries TRBV27 and TRBJ1-2; D not certain. The CDR3 loop spans 17 amino acids. V was shortened by 8 bases and J by 0 bases, with 22 bases between the two germline ends. Germline CDR1 and CDR2: MNHEY and SMNVEV (reference sequence). CDR3 amino acids: CASSPLLGRPTNYGYTF. The CDR3 DNA reads TGTGCCAGCTCTCCGCTCTTGGGGAGGCCGACTAACTATGGCTACACCTTC.

The chain has TRBV27 and TRBJ1-5, with 7 positions matching TRBD1. Trimming took 6 bases from V and 6 from J; bases not matched to a gene: 11. Per the germline V gene, CDR1 is MNHEY and CDR2 is SMNVEV (reference sequence). This CDR3 has 15 amino acids. This CDR3 reads CASRVTGALAQPQHF. CDR3 DNA: TGTGCCAGCAGGGTTACAGGGGCCCTCGCTCAGCCCCAGCATTTT.

J is TRBJ2-6 and V is TRBV28; 8 bases fit TRBD1. CDR3 length: 18 residues. V gave up 4 bases and J gave up 0 bases; unmatched junction bases: 8. Germline loops: CDR1 MDHEN, CDR2 SYDVKM. CDR3 sequence (DNA): TGTGCCAGCAGTTCCCGGACAGGGCCACTCTCTGGGGCCAACGTCCTGACTTTC. It encodes CASSSRTGPLSGANVLTF. The whole variable domain, remainder taken from reference TRBV28 and TRBJ2-6, is DVKVTQSSRYLVKRTGEKVFLECVQDMDHENMFWYRQDPGLGLRLIYFSYDVKMKEKGDIPEGYSVSREKKERFSLILESASTNQTSMYLCASSSRTGPLSGANVLTFGAGSRLTVL.

This chain connects TRBV29-1 to TRBJ2-7; D might be TRBD2 (5 bases). V gave up 3 bases and J gave up 2 bases, with 17 bases separating them. Germline V gene lookup returns CDR1 SQVTM and CDR2 ANQGSEA. This CDR3 has 15 amino acids. The CDR3: CSVEDFNIGTYEQYF. The CDR3 bases are TGCAGCGTTGAGGACTTCAATATTGGCACCTACGAGCAGTACTTC.

The rearrangement links TRBV28 to TRBJ2-1; 15 bases match TRBD2. Trimming cost V 5 bases and J 7 bases; bases outside gene matches: 6. CDR3 length equals 16 residues. The germline gives CDR1 MDHEN, CDR2 SYDVKM. The CDR3, as DNA: TGTGCCAGCAGTGAGACCGGGACTAGCGGGAGGAATGAGCAGTTCTTC. Translation gives CASSETGTSGRNEQFF.

The CDR3 spells CASSQGDSANYGYTF. For the CDR3, the DNA is TGTGCCAGCAGCCAGGGCGACAGCGCTAACTATGGCTACACCTTC. The chain is built from TRBV5-6 and TRBJ1-2; a weak D match, TRBD1 (5 bases). The CDR3 loop spans 15 amino acids. V was clipped by 4 bases and J by 0 bases, with 13 bases between them. Germline CDR1 reads SGHDT; CDR2 reads YYEEEE.

V is TRBV6-5 and J is TRBJ2-7; TRBD2 matches 14 bases. Germline V gives CDR1 MNHEY, CDR2 SVGAGI. J was trimmed by 3 bases and V by 4 bases; bases with no gene match: 2. This CDR3 has 15 residues. The CDR3 here is CASSSGLAGGYEQYF. CDR3 DNA sequence: TGTGCCAGCAGTTCAGGACTAGCGGGAGGCTACGAGCAGTACTTC.

This clone was picked up a small number of times. The chain recombines TRBV7-3 with TRBJ2-1, with 13 bases fitting TRBD2. J gave up 14 bases and V 3 bases, and 10 bases lay outside the gene matches. The germline CDR1 and CDR2 sequences are SGHTA and FQGTGA. The CDR3 has 15 residues. CDR3 coding DNA: TGTGCCAGCAGCTTTATAGGGGGACTAGCGGGATTCAAGTTCTTC. This encodes CASSFIGGLAGFKFF.

This clone came up many times. This chain joins TRBV11-2 and TRBJ2-3, with TRBD2 matching over 7 bases. The junction had 15 bases not matched to a gene; V was cut back by 3 bases and J by 0 bases. CDR3 length: 19 residues. Germline V gene lookup returns CDR1 SGHAT and CDR2 FQNNGV. The DNA of the CDR3 is TGTGCCAGCAGCTTTACTAGAGGGAGGGTGAAATATAGCACAGATACGCAGTATTTT. Encoded protein: CASSFTRGRVKYSTDTQYF. The entire variable domain, with the rest obtained from reference TRBV11-2 and TRBJ2-3, is as follows: EAGVAQSPRYKIIEKRQSVAFWCNPISGHATLYWYQQILGQGPKLLIQFQNNGVVDDSQLPKDRFSAERLKGVDSTLKIQPAKLEDSAVYLCASSFTRGRVKYSTDTQYFGPGTRLTVL.

This chain joins TRBV24-1 and TRBJ2-5; TRBD1 agrees at 9 bases. Looked up from germline, CDR1 is KGHDR and CDR2 is SFDVKD. With 0 bases clipped from V and 4 bases from J, the junction kept 2 bases outside the gene matches. The CDR3 consists of 15 residues. CDR3 sequence: CATSDLTGGAETQYF. In nucleotides, the CDR3 is TGTGCCACCAGTGATTTGACAGGGGGCGCAGAGACCCAGTACTTC.

V gene TRBV6-2 or TRBV6-3 combines with J gene TRBJ1-4; a weak D match, TRBD1 (6 bases). The germline gives CDR1 MNHEY, CDR2 SVGEGT. V lost 4 bases to trimming and J lost 0 bases, with 15 bases between them. The CDR3 runs to 17 residues. Here the CDR3 reads CASSSRQASATNEKLFF. As DNA, the CDR3 is TGTGCCAGCAGTTCGAGACAGGCCAGTGCAACTAATGAAAAACTGTTTTTT.

Judged by abundance, this clone is medium-sized. The chain combines TRBV4-3 with TRBJ2-7, with a weak D call TRBD2 (6 bases). Germline assignment: CDR1 LGHNA and CDR2 YSLEER. Trimming cost V 0 bases and J 4 bases, with 13 bases left between them. There are 15 residues in the CDR3. CDR3 residues: CASSQDYRGKYEQYF. CDR3 in DNA: TGCGCCAGCAGCCAAGATTACCGGGGGAAATACGAGCAGTACTTC.

V and J are TRBV27 and TRBJ1-6; 7 nucleotides match TRBD1. The CDR3 is made up of 14 amino acids. Germline lookup yields CDR1 MNHEY and CDR2 SMNVEV (reference sequence). The V and J ends lost 6 bases and 9 bases, in that order; junction bases with no gene match: 8. This chain's CDR3 is CASSSRQGGSPLHF. In DNA form, the CDR3 reads TGTGCCAGCAGCTCTAGACAGGGAGGTTCACCCCTCCACTTT.

V usage is TRBV11-2 and J usage is TRBJ2-7; a weak D match, TRBD2 (5 bases). Looked up from germline, CDR1 is SGHAT and CDR2 is FQNNGV. This CDR3 is 13 amino acids long. Trimming removed 4 bases at V and 3 bases at J, with 10 bases between. CDR3 DNA: TGTGCCAGCAGCTCTGTCCGGGGCTACGAGCAGTACTTC. Protein product: CASSSVRGYEQYF. Looking up the rest from reference TRBV11-2 and TRBJ2-7 gives the full variable domain: EAGVAQSPRYKIIEKRQSVAFWCNPISGHATLYWYQQILGQGPKLLIQFQNNGVVDDSQLPKDRFSAERLKGVDSTLKIQPAKLEDSAVYLCASSSVRGYEQYFGPGTRLTVT.

CDR3 sequence: CATKLGQANTEAFF. CDR3 DNA sequence: TGTGCCACGAAACTCGGACAGGCCAACACTGAAGCTTTCTTT. V is TRBV10-3 and J is TRBJ1-1; TRBD1 agrees at 7 bases. Germline V gene lookup returns CDR1 ENHRY and CDR2 SYGVKD. J was trimmed by 2 bases and V by 10 bases; bases with no gene match: 10. CDR3 length: 14 residues.

V usage is TRBV11-3 and J usage is TRBJ1-4; D might be TRBD1 (5 bases). CDR3 length equals 13 residues. V was clipped by 7 bases and J by 5 bases, with 11 bases between them. The germline V gene encodes CDR1 SGHNT and CDR2 YENEEA. The CDR3 DNA follows: TGTGCCAGCATCGGGACGGTGAATGAAAAACTGTTTTTT. It specifies CASIGTVNEKLFF.

This chain connects TRBV5-6 to TRBJ1-2; D is uncertain. The CDR3 is 11 amino acids. Trimming shortened V by 2 bases and J by 8 bases, and 7 bases separated the two germline ends. Per the germline V gene, CDR1 is SGHDT and CDR2 is YYEEEE. The CDR3 region is CASSFLEGYTF. CDR3 nucleotides: TGTGCCAGCAGCTTTTTAGAGGGCTACACCTTC.